What follows are 14 T cell receptor beta chains derived from one specimen sequenced in a study of OX40 agonist ivuxolimab in advanced cancers. Assay: immunoSEQ multiplex PCR; the TCRdb copy retains only in-frame clones and omits some. The sample includes more than 50,000 clones, roughly 85% of them seen just once. This sample comprised CD4+ or CD8+ T cells sorted from blood, obtained in a trial of the OX40 agonist ivuxolimab. The receptor set was obtained from an adult with an advanced solid tumor such as melanoma, head and neck, liver or kidney cancer.

The V gene is TRBV7-9, the J gene TRBJ1-4, with TRBD1 as a possible D gene (6 bases). Per the germline V gene, CDR1 is SEHNR and CDR2 is FQNEAQ (reference sequence). Trimming shortened V by 6 bases and J by 4 bases, and 12 bases separated the two germline ends. CDR3 length: 14 amino acids. CDR3 amino acids: CASRSTGVNEKLFF. The CDR3 bases are TGTGCCAGCAGATCGACAGGAGTTAATGAAAAACTGTTTTTT.

The chain carries TRBV28 and TRBJ1-5, with TRBD1 matching over 9 bases. V shed 6 bases and J 5 bases; nucleotides not matched to a gene: 8. The CDR3 runs 15 residues. CDR1 MDHEN and CDR2 SYDVKM come from the germline V gene. CDR3 in amino acids: CASRSGTGRHQPQHF. Written as DNA, the CDR3 is TGTGCCAGCAGATCCGGGACAGGGCGGCATCAGCCCCAGCATTTT.

This clone was seen only a few times. The rearrangement uses TRBV19 and TRBJ2-7, with D perhaps TRBD1 or TRBD2 (5 bases each). CDR3 length equals 15 residues. CDR1 and CDR2 (germline): LNHDA, SQIVND (reference sequence). Deletions cut 3 bases from V and 4 bases from J, with 16 bases between. The CDR3 is CASSMARGRGYEQYF. DNA for the CDR3: TGTGCCAGTAGTATGGCGAGGGGCCGGGGTTACGAGCAGTACTTC.

The V gene is TRBV11-2, the J gene TRBJ2-1; D gene unclear. The CDR3 is made up of 15 amino acids. From germline, CDR1 is SGHAT and CDR2 FQNNGV. V was clipped by 1 base and J by 3 bases, with 10 bases between them. The CDR3 bases are TGTGCCAGCAGCTTAGTATCGACCGACTACAATGAGCAGTTCTTC. Its protein is CASSLVSTDYNEQFF.

The chain recombines TRBV7-9 with TRBJ2-7, with 8 bases aligning to TRBD1. The CDR3 loop spans 16 amino acids. V shed 8 bases and J 5 bases; nucleotides not matched to a gene: 17. Looked up from germline, CDR1 is SEHNR and CDR2 is FQNEAQ (reference sequence). The CDR3: CASSVGGQAIVHEQYF. The CDR3 nucleotides are TGTGCCAGCTCCGTTGGGGGACAGGCCATAGTCCACGAGCAGTACTTC.

The rearrangement uses TRBV29-1 and TRBJ2-1; D unresolved. The V gene lost 4 bases and the J gene lost 6 bases, with 10 bases spanning the gap. This CDR3 is built from 12 residues. CDR1 and CDR2 (germline): SQVTM, ANQGSEA. CDR3 amino acids: CSVASGSNEQFF. The CDR3 coding sequence is TGCAGCGTTGCATCGGGTTCCAATGAGCAGTTCTTC.

V gene TRBV19 combines with J gene TRBJ1-5; 7 nucleotides match TRBD1. The CDR3 loop spans 12 amino acids. With 7 bases clipped from V and 13 bases from J, the junction kept 10 bases outside the gene matches. Germline values: CDR1 LNHDA, CDR2 SQIVND (reference sequence). The CDR3 DNA is TGTGCCAGTATATCGTGGACAGGAACTCAGCATTTT. Translation gives CASISWTGTQHF.

The chain joins TRBV2 to TRBJ2-1; D not resolved. In germline, CDR1 is SNHLY, CDR2 FYNNEI. V lost 7 bases to trimming and J lost 8 bases, with 12 bases between them. This CDR3 region has 12 residues. For the CDR3, the DNA is TGTGCCAGCAATAGGGAAGCAGATGAGCAGTTCTTC. It specifies CASNREADEQFF.

The V call is TRBV6-5, the J call TRBJ2-1, with D possibly TRBD2 on 6 matching bases. The V end lost 7 bases, the J end lost 7 bases, and 20 bases lay between the germline ends. This CDR3 has 15 residues. Germline loops: CDR1 MNHEY, CDR2 SVGAGI. CDR3 residues: CASTPGEAAVNEQFF. CDR3 bases: TGTGCCAGCACCCCCGGGGAGGCGGCGGTGAATGAGCAGTTCTTC.

The rearrangement links TRBV4-1 to TRBJ1-5, with a tentative D call TRBD1 (5 bases). CDR1 and CDR2 from the germline V gene are MGHRA and YSYEKL. V shed 5 bases and J shed 0 bases, with 11 bases lying between them. CDR3 length: 15 amino acids. CDR3: CASSAGPYSNQPQHF. The DNA of the CDR3 is TGCGCCAGCAGCGCGGGACCTTATAGCAATCAGCCCCAGCATTTT.

This clone has only one observation. The chain couples TRBV5-5 to TRBJ2-7; the D gene could be TRBD1 or TRBD2 (5 bases each). The CDR3 covers 17 residues. V was shortened by 2 bases and J by 5 bases, with 23 bases between the two germline ends. The germline V gene has CDR1 SGHKS and CDR2 YYEKEE (reference sequence). CDR3 protein: CASSFTGTATRGDEQYF. Here the CDR3 DNA reads TGTGCCAGCAGCTTCACCGGGACCGCGACCCGAGGCGACGAGCAGTACTTC.

The chain has TRBV2 and TRBJ2-3, with D uncertain. The V and J ends lost 7 bases and 0 bases respectively, with 11 bases between them. The CDR3 has 14 residues. Germline V gene lookup returns CDR1 SNHLY and CDR2 FYNNEI. The CDR3 DNA reads as TGTGCCAGCATTGCGAGCGAGAGCACAGATACGCAGTATTTT. Translated, it gives CASIASESTDTQYF.

This chain uses TRBV2 with TRBJ1-5, with 9 bases fitting TRBD1. The V segment lost 11 bases and the J segment 1 base; nucleotides outside the gene matches: 9. This CDR3 spans 15 amino acids. Germline-derived CDR1 and CDR2 are SNHLY and FYNNEI. This CDR3 reads CAGSGTGRSNQPQHF. In DNA form, the CDR3 reads TGTGCCGGTTCAGGGACAGGGAGAAGCAATCAGCCCCAGCATTTT.

The gene calls are TRBV28 and TRBJ1-2, with unresolved D. Deletions cut 3 bases from V and 9 bases from J, with 11 bases between. Germline assignment: CDR1 MDHEN and CDR2 SYDVKM. This CDR3 spans 12 amino acids. CDR3 nucleotides: TGTGCCAGCAGTTTGGGCAGTATGAGCTACACCTTC. It is translated as CASSLGSMSYTF.